These 25 T cell receptor beta chains were all obtained from the same sample, sequenced in a study of cytomegalovirus exposure and HLA in healthy donors. The PCR ran on 60 Vbeta and 13 Jbeta primers. Profiling relied on immunoSEQ multiplex PCR, and the TCRdb table lists in-frame clones only, not all of them. The sample includes more than 250,000 clones, roughly 90% of them seen just once. The sample taken for sequencing was PBMCs. These receptors originate from a young woman in good health and CMV-seronegative.

V is TRBV11-3 and J is TRBJ2-1; 10 bases match TRBD2. After removal of 2 bases from V and 4 bases from J, the junction contained 2 bases not matched to a gene. The CDR3 length is 15 residues. Germline V gene lookup returns CDR1 SGHNT and CDR2 YENEEA. The CDR3 nucleotides read TGTGCCAGCAGCTTAACTAGCGGGGTATACAATGAGCAGTTCTTC. This gives the protein CASSLTSGVYNEQFF. The full variable domain, completed using reference TRBV11-3 and TRBJ2-1, is EAGVVQSPRYKIIEKKQPVAFWCNPISGHNTLYWYLQNLGQGPELLIRYENEEAVDDSQLPKDRFSAERLKGVDSTLKIQPAELGDSAVYLCASSLTSGVYNEQFFGPGTRLTVL.

The chain joins TRBV5-8 to TRBJ2-1; TRBD1 aligns across 8 bases. Trimming took 5 bases from V and 1 from J; bases not matched to a gene: 11. Looked up from germline, CDR1 is SGHTS and CDR2 is YDEGEE. CDR3 length equals 17 residues. The CDR3 DNA follows: TGTGCCAGCAGTTCGATCGGACAGGGTTTTTCCTACAATGAGCAGTTCTTC. Its translation is CASSSIGQGFSYNEQFF.

This rearrangement joins TRBV15 to TRBJ1-6, with 11 bases that match TRBD1. Germline V lookup: CDR1 LNHNV, CDR2 YYDKDF (reference sequence). V gave up 5 bases and J gave up 7 bases; unmatched junction bases: 7. The CDR3 contains 16 residues. CDR3 nucleotide sequence: TGTGCCACCAGCTCCGGGACAGGGGGAAGGAATTCACCCCTCCACTTT. Protein sequence: CATSSGTGGRNSPLHF.

This chain uses TRBV18 with TRBJ2-1, with D unclear. This CDR3 comprises 15 residues. Looked up from germline, CDR1 is KGHSH and CDR2 is LQKENI. Trimming pared 0 bases from V and 3 bases from J, leaving 9 bases between. CDR3 residues: CASSPPSVSYNEQFF. In DNA, the CDR3 is TGTGCCAGCTCACCACCCTCGGTAAGCTACAATGAGCAGTTCTTC.

The genes are TRBV18 and TRBJ2-5; D ambiguous. Germline loops: CDR1 KGHSH, CDR2 LQKENI. The CDR3 is made up of 12 amino acids. With 5 bases removed from V and 2 bases from J, the gap between germline ends came to 6 bases. For the CDR3, the DNA is TGTGCCAGCTCATCCAATCAAGAGACCCAGTACTTC. The encoded protein is CASSSNQETQYF.

The chain couples TRBV20-1 to TRBJ2-1; weak D call: TRBD1 (5 bases). The CDR3 has 11 residues. V shed 6 bases and J shed 5 bases, with 8 bases lying between them. The germline gives CDR1 DFQATT, CDR2 SNEGSKA (reference sequence). The CDR3 loop reads CSAAGNNEQFF. The CDR3 DNA sequence: TGCAGTGCGGCAGGGAACAATGAGCAGTTCTTC.

The V and J genes are TRBV9 and TRBJ1-6, with 7 bases fitting TRBD1. Germline V lookup: CDR1 SGDLS, CDR2 YYNGEE. J was trimmed by 6 bases and V by 2 bases; bases with no gene match: 2. The CDR3 has 14 residues. The DNA for the CDR3 is TGTGCCAGCAGCGTGGGACAGACTAATTCACCCCTCCACTTT. It encodes CASSVGQTNSPLHF.

This sequence joins TRBV19 and TRBJ1-5; 8 bases match TRBD1. V shed 5 bases, J shed 3 bases, and the junction held 6 bases outside the gene matches. The germline V gene encodes CDR1 LNHDA and CDR2 SQIVND (reference sequence). There are 15 residues in the CDR3. This CDR3 is CASSLGQAINQPQHF. CDR3 bases: TGTGCCAGTAGTCTGGGACAGGCCATCAATCAGCCCCAGCATTTT.

V gene TRBV29-1 combines with J gene TRBJ2-5, with TRBD2 matching 12 bases. This CDR3 has 13 amino acids. Trimming removed 7 bases from V and 5 bases from J; junction bases left unmatched: 5. CDR1 SQVTM and CDR2 ANQGSEA come from the germline V gene. The CDR3 coding sequence is TGCAGCGCTAGCGGGGGGGCCGGGGAGACCCAGTACTTC. It translates to CSASGGAGETQYF.

This chain uses TRBV9 with TRBJ2-7; D is undetermined. Per the germline V gene, CDR1 is SGDLS and CDR2 is YYNGEE. Trimming took 4 bases from V and 1 from J, leaving 15 bases between them. The CDR3 extends over 15 amino acids. CDR3 loop: CASSLSSSGSYEQYF. The CDR3 DNA reads as TGTGCCAGCAGCCTTTCCAGTTCTGGTTCCTACGAGCAGTACTTC.

This sequence joins TRBV6-1 and TRBJ2-7; maybe TRBD2 (7 bases). V lost 6 bases to trimming and J lost 4 bases, with 19 bases between them. CDR3 length equals 15 residues. Germline loops: CDR1 MNHNS, CDR2 SASEGT. The DNA of the CDR3 is TGTGCCAGCAGAGAGGGGGGGTCGTCGTCTTACGAGCAGTACTTC. This encodes CASREGGSSSYEQYF.

This chain joins TRBV12-5 and TRBJ2-3, with a tentative D call TRBD1 (6 bases). V shed 6 bases and J shed 1 base, with 14 bases lying between them. The CDR3 consists of 15 residues. Per the germline V gene, CDR1 is LGHNT and CDR2 is FRNRAP. The DNA for the CDR3 is TGTGCTAGTGGACGCCAGGGGTTGGGCACAGATACGCAGTATTTT. Its protein product is CASGRQGLGTDTQYF.

The chain combines TRBV5-6 with TRBJ1-2, with 11 bases lining up with TRBD1. This CDR3 is 16 amino acids long. The V gene's germline CDR1 is SGHDT and CDR2 YYEEEE. The trim removed 1 base at V and 5 bases at J, leaving 7 bases unmatched. CDR3 nucleotide sequence: TGTGCCAGCAGCTTGCGCGAAGGACAGGGGGCTTATGGCTACACCTTC. Protein product: CASSLREGQGAYGYTF.

The table lists this clone with a count of one. The chain carries TRBV7-9 and TRBJ2-3; 14 nucleotides match TRBD2. Per the germline V gene, CDR1 is SEHNR and CDR2 is FQNEAQ (reference sequence). The CDR3 contains 18 residues. Unmatched junction bases numbered 9, after V lost 5 bases and J lost 2 bases. The DNA of the CDR3 is TGTGCCAGCAGCCAAGCCGGGACTAGCGGGGGTGACACAGATACGCAGTATTTT. The encoded protein is CASSQAGTSGGDTDTQYF.

The chain is built from TRBV6-5 and TRBJ2-5, with a tentative D call TRBD2 (5 bases). V was pared by 5 bases and J by 4 bases, with 8 bases between. This CDR3 is 12 amino acids long. Germline V gene data show CDR1 as MNHEY and CDR2 as SVGAGI. This CDR3 reads CASSREGETQYF. The CDR3, as DNA: TGTGCCAGCAGTAGAGAGGGAGAGACCCAGTACTTC.

Details on this clone: At one end the junction does not follow the germline gene, possibly because of a read error. CDR3 DNA sequence: TGTGCTAGCAGCCCAAACGGGGGAGGCAATGAGCAGTTCTTC. This sequence encodes CASSPNGGGNEQFF. This chain links TRBV7-7 with TRBJ2-1; weak D call: TRBD2 (6 bases). Germline-derived CDR1 and CDR2 are SSHAT and FNYEAQ (reference sequence). There are 14 residues in the CDR3.

The chain recombines TRBV6-5 with TRBJ2-1; D is uncertain. The germline V gene encodes CDR1 MNHEY and CDR2 SVGAGI. Trimming shortened V by 3 bases and J by 5 bases, and 14 bases separated the two germline ends. This CDR3 region has 15 residues. In DNA form, the CDR3 reads TGTGCCAGCAGTTATGTGACGGGTCTGCACAATGAGCAGTTCTTC. Protein product: CASSYVTGLHNEQFF.

This clone was found once. The gene calls are TRBV18 and TRBJ1-5; unclear D gene. V lost 0 bases and J lost 3, with 9 bases in between. CDR1 and CDR2 from the germline V gene are KGHSH and LQKENI. CDR3 length: 15 amino acids. The CDR3 sequence: CASSPPYGDNQPQHF. CDR3 nucleotides: TGTGCCAGCTCACCACCGTACGGGGACAATCAGCCCCAGCATTTT.

The rearrangement links TRBV30 to TRBJ2-3; D is unclear. The CDR3 totals 16 residues. Between the trimmed V and J ends, which lost 1 base and 2 bases, there was a span of 16 bases. Germline V lookup: CDR1 GTSNPN, CDR2 SVGIG (reference sequence). The CDR3 sequence is CAWSGHPSRLTDTQYF. The CDR3 DNA follows: TGTGCCTGGAGTGGACACCCCTCCAGGCTCACAGATACGCAGTATTTT.

The CDR3 sequence is CASSITGTKKDYGYTF. The CDR3 nucleotides read TGTGCCAGTAGTATCACCGGGACAAAGAAAGACTATGGCTACACCTTC. The genes are TRBV19 and TRBJ1-2; possibly TRBD1 for D (6 bases). The CDR3 spans 16 residues. V dropped 3 bases and J dropped 3 bases, with 17 bases sitting between them. Germline CDR1 is LNHDA and CDR2 is SQIVND (reference sequence).

The V gene is TRBV18, the J gene TRBJ2-1, with 8 bases identical to TRBD2. In germline, CDR1 is KGHSH, CDR2 LQKENI. This CDR3 comprises 13 residues. The V and J ends lost 2 bases and 13 bases, in that order; junction bases with no gene match: 7. The CDR3 reads CASSPISGGFQFF. The CDR3 nucleotides are TGTGCCAGCTCACCAATAAGCGGGGGATTCCAGTTCTTC.

This chain links TRBV19 with TRBJ1-1, with 7 bases aligning to TRBD1. The germline V gene has CDR1 LNHDA and CDR2 SQIVND (reference sequence). CDR3 length equals 13 residues. Unmatched junction bases numbered 2, after V lost 4 bases and J lost 3 bases. The CDR3 DNA reads as TGTGCCAGTAGTACGGGGACAGACACTGAAGCTTTCTTT. Amino acids: CASSTGTDTEAFF.

V usage is TRBV30 and J usage is TRBJ1-6; 7 bases align to TRBD1. This CDR3 comprises 14 residues. CDR1 GTSNPN and CDR2 SVGIG come from the germline V gene (reference sequence). The ends lost 5 bases at V and 4 bases at J; junction bases unmatched: 5. CDR3 sequence reads: CAWEPGQYNSPLHF. CDR3 coding DNA: TGTGCCTGGGAACCGGGACAGTATAATTCACCCCTCCACTTT.

This chain uses TRBV6-7 with TRBJ1-5; D is undetermined. TRBV6-7 is reported as an ORF; its role is uncertain. This CDR3 contains 17 residues. V was cut by 0 bases and J by 6 bases, with 18 bases left in between. CDR3 loop: CASSYSIPNIPCQPQHF. CDR3 sequence (DNA): TGTGCCAGCAGTTACTCGATTCCAAACATTCCTTGTCAGCCCCAGCATTTT.

The table lists this clone with a count of one. The chain joins TRBV19 to TRBJ1-2; 7 nucleotides match TRBD1. CDR1 LNHDA and CDR2 SQIVND come from the germline V gene (reference sequence). The CDR3 contains 15 residues. J gave up 4 bases and V 2 bases, and 7 bases lay outside the gene matches. This CDR3 is CASSIYEGAGYGYTF. In DNA form, the CDR3 reads TGTGCCAGTAGTATATACGAGGGGGCAGGCTATGGCTACACCTTC.